Below, one T cell receptor beta chain is given with its context. The antigen remains undetermined. V lost 7 bases, J lost 3 bases, and 12 bases lay in between. This CDR3 contains 14 residues. The V gene's germline CDR1 is LNHDA and CDR2 SQIVND (reference sequence). The sample is drawn from a study of beta chain features in type 1 diabetes. Overall study context: Age, gender and cell yields were similar between patients and healthy donors. Regarding the study as a whole: In all four CD4+ subsets, TCRB CDR3 length was significantly, moderately reduced in type 1 diabetes. Researchers reported that naive, central memory and Treg TCRB repertoires appeared more similar in patients than in healthy donors.

The entirety of the isolated RNA underwent reverse transcription, so expressed TCRB transcripts were sequenced. TCRdb's table, derived via immunoSEQ multiplex PCR, lists solely in-frame clones and lacks some. This sample has roughly 230,000 clones; roughly a tenth occur once, and the top ten carry more than 0.015%. The sequence was collected from a man aged 25 to 40 with type 1 diabetes. Sequenced sample: naive CD4+ T cells from blood. The chain recombines TRBV19 with TRBJ1-4; no definite D call. This CDR3 is CASNPDTANEKLFF. The CDR3 DNA follows: TGTGCCAGTAACCCCGACACGGCTAATGAAAAACTGTTTTTT.